This T cell receptor beta chain emerged from a study of shared clonotypes between healthy human individuals (dated by TCRdb to 2020 to 2021). Context from the whole study: Two women and a few men aged 18 to 49 years were included in the cohort. For each donor, CD4 naive and CD4 memory were each run on three plates, CD8 naive on two plates, and CD8 memory on one plate. To estimate repertoire size and how much clonotypes are shared between individuals, the study performed deep sequencing of blood TCR repertoires from roughly five healthy adults. Different laboratories and diverse techniques were used to prepare libraries and sequence TCR repertoires, to increase sequencing depth and limit assay-specific biases. Per donor, leukapheresis produced somewhere between about 0.94 and 10 billion PBMCs. The full study reports these points: Incomplete sequencing was indicated by rarefaction of sorted-subset datasets, despite the large sequencing depth. Larger estimated clonotype richness was generally found for naive subsets than for memory subsets. Pairwise subsampling indicated that sequencing depth was expected to affect the degree of clonotype sharing among donors. The genetic and exposure-history diversity represented was limited by the small number of donors. Only blood was sampled, and tissue TCR repertoires likely differ from those in blood. Clonotypes shared by all four sorted-subset donors showed higher generation probabilities than non-shared clonotypes. Sharing across a few donors was observed for 5% to 6.5% of naive CD4, 3% to 3.5% of naive CD8, 2.3% of memory CD4, and roughly 0.4% of memory CD8 clonotypes.

As concerns this clone: Which antigen it targets is not known. No base-level quality is on record; no much larger clone is a single base apart.

TCR CDR3 regions were amplified from genomic DNA by multiplex PCR using the deep immunoSEQ assay. Extracted genomic DNA from each cell subset was distributed evenly across all wells of several immunoSEQ 96-well plates, and each plate was treated as a replicate. Each replicate PCR for sorted subsets received roughly 0.2 ug genomic DNA, equal to about 30,000 T cell genomes. The purified libraries were quantified using a Qubit 3.0 fluorometer, sized with a Bioanalyzer 2100, and then quantified again using the KAPA Library Quantification kit. A separate single-read 150-cycle Illumina NextSeq 550 flow cell was used to sequence each immunoSEQ 96-well plate. The source study handled its data this way. Because the immunoSEQ output held only junctional sequences and lacked quality scores, the filtering could not match the filtering applied to full-length reads. To assign V/J genes and CDR3, sequences were annotated using PyIR, a Python wrapper for IgBLAST v1.9, with IMGT germline references. Any read was removed if the V/J assignment was weak (E-value above 1e-6), the CDR3 was missing, or the read contained stop codons, out-of-frame junctions, or ambiguous translated residues. A V3J clonotype was defined by an identical inferred V gene, J gene, and CDR3 amino acid sequence. The percentage overlap between two repertoires was calculated by dividing the number of shared unique clonotypes by the size of the smaller repertoire. Three approaches were used to assess repertoire richness: RTK rarefaction, the Chao1 estimator, and Recon v2.1 estimates of unobserved clonotypes. For all TCRbeta clonotypes obtained by the gDNA method from a few donors, generation probabilities were computed with OLGA. This is the immuneACCESS table as TCRdb keeps it, with only in-frame sequences that have V and J called. A part of the clones is gone; compared with another copy, unresolved V genes explain less than half, and the rest is unexplained. V and J calls and clone size are given by that table; D and trimming were obtained from the DNA. The sample table contains more than 550,000 clones; only one count was recorded for roughly nine tenths of them. The top ten hold about a quarter of the sample.

CD8 naive samples were CD45RO-negative cells positively selected for CCR7, giving a CD45RA+CCR7+ population that excluded TemRA cells. Donors were healthy HIV-negative adults with no recently reported acute infections or vaccinations. Every donor was a Caucasian adult residing in Nashville, Tennessee, USA. Blood was collected by leukapheresis, and PBMCs were isolated by Ficoll-Histopaque density gradient centrifugation and then cryopreserved in liquid nitrogen vapor phase. Analytical flow cytometry was used to check the purity and quantity of each magnetically sorted T cell population. Genomic DNA was isolated from each sorted fraction and quantified by UV absorbance on a Nanodrop 2000c. Including cysteine and phenylalanine, the CDR3 has 18 amino acids. The sequence is cut down to CDR3 DNA, 54 bases in frame from base 1. The germline V gene gives CDR1 as MGHRA and CDR2 as YSYEKL. Trimming takes 0 bases off V and 6 bases off J; junction bases not matched to a gene: 11.

Sequences were obtained from naive CD8+ T cells sorted from blood. The cell subset or site label corresponds to: CD45RA+CCR7+. This clonotype was obtained from a man aged 25-45 years in good health. The rearrangement joined TRBV4-1 to TRBJ2-3; TRBD2 fits 11 bases in the junction. CDR3 loop: CASSQEGIAGGPGDTQYF. In nucleotide form, the sequence is TGCGCCAGCAGCCAAGAGGGGATAGCGGGAGGGCCGGGGGATACGCAGTATTTT.